This entry features one TCR beta chain sequence. Its matching antigen is unknown. Data came from immunoSEQ multiplex PCR; TCRdb stores just in-frame clones and leaves some out. The profile covers some 130,000 clones, with roughly four fifths appearing a single time and approximately 1.5% taken by the ten largest. The source of the sample is a study of cytomegalovirus exposure and HLA in healthy donors. Separation from the 666-subject first cohort characterized the 120-subject validation cohort, to which the donors belonged. The CDR3 contains 17 residues. Trimming took 0 bases from V and 4 from J; bases not matched to a gene: 6. Looked up from germline, CDR1 is MNHNS and CDR2 is SASEGT. General study results and limits: Listed as cytomegalovirus-associated were over 150 TCR beta chains.

The rearrangement links TRBV6-1 to TRBJ1-5; 10 nucleotides align to TRBD1. The receptor was derived from a woman under 40 in good health and CMV-seronegative. Sequenced sample: PBMCs. The CDR3 coding sequence is TGTGCCAGCAGTGAAGCGCGGGACAGGGGTCGGAATCAGCCCCAGCATTTT. This sequence encodes CASSEARDRGRNQPQHF.